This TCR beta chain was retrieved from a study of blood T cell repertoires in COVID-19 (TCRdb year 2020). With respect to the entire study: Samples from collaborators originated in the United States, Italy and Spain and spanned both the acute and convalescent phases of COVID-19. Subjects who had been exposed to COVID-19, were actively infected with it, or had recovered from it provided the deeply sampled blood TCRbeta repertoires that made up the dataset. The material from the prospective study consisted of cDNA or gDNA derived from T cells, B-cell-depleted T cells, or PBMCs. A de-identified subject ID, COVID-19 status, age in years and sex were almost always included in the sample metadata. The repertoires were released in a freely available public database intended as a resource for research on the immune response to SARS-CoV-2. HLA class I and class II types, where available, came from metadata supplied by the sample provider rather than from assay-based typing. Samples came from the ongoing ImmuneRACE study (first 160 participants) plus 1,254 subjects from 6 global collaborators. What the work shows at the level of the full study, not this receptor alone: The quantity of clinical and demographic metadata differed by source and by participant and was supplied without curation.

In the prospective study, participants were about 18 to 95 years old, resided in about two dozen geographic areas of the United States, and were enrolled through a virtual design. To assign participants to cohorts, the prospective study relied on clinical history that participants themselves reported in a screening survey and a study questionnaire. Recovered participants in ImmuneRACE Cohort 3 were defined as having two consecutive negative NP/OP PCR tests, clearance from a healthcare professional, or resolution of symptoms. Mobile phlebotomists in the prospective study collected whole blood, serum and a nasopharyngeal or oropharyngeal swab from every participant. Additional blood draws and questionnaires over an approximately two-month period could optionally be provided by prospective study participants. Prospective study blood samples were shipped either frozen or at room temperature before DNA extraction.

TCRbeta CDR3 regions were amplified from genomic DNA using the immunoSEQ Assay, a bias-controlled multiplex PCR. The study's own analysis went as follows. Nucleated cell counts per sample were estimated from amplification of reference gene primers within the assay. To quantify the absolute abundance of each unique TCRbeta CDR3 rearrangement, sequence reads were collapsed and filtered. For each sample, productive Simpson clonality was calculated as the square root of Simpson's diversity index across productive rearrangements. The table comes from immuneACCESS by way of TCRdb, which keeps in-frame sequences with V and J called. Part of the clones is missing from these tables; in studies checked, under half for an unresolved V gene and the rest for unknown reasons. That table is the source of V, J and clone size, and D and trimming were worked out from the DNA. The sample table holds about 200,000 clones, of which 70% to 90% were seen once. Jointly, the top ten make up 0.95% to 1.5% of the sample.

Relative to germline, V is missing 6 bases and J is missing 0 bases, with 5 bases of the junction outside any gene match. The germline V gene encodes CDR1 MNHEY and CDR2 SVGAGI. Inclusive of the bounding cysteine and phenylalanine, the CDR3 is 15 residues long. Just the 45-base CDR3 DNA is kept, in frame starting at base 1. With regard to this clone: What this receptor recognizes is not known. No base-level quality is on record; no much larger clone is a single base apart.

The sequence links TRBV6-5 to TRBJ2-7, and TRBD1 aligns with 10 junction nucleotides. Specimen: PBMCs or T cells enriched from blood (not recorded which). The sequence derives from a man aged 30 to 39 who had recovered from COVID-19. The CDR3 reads CASSLGQGFSYEQYF. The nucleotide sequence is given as TGTGCCAGCAGCCTGGGACAGGGGTTCTCCTACGAGCAGTACTTC.